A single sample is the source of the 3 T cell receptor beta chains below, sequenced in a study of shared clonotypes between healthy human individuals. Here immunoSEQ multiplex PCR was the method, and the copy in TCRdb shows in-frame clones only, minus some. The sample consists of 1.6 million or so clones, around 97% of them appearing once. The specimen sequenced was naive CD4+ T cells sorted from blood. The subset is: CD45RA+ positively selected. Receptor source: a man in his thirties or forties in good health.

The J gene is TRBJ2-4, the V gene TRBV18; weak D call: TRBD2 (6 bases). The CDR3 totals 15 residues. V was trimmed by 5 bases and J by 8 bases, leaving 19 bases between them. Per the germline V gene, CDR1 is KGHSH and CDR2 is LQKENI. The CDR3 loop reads CASSNFVAGTDIQYF. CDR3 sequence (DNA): TGTGCCAGCTCAAATTTCGTGGCGGGGACGGACATTCAGTACTTC.

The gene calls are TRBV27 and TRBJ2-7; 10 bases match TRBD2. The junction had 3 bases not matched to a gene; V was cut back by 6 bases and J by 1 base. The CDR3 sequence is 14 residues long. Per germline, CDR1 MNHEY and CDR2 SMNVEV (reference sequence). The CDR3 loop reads CASSPAGGSYEQYF. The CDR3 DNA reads TGTGCCAGCAGCCCAGCGGGAGGGTCCTACGAGCAGTACTTC.

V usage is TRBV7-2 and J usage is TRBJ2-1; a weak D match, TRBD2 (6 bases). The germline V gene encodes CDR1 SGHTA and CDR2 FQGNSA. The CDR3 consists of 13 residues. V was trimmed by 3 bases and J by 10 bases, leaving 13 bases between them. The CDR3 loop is CASSFNPGAEQFF. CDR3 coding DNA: TGTGCCAGCAGCTTTAACCCGGGAGCGGAGCAGTTCTTC.